These T cell receptor beta chains were read from a single sample in a study of response to subunit inactivated influenza vaccine. TCRdb passed the RT-PCR reads through MiXCR, listing each CDR3 protein once. The sample contains a few hundred thousand distinct CDR3 sequences, approximately 10% of which appear only once. These sequences were also reported in another study, on T cells expressing NK-cell markers.

The sample here was PBMCs from blood, taken on the day of vaccination. Receptor source: a man over 45 who received an inactivated influenza vaccine. Each CDR3 is given without its conserved first and last residue. The size field is filled for only some rows; it gives once, few, many or a size class.

v_call	j_call	clone_size	cdr3_aa
TRBV7-9	TRBJ2-1	many	ASSFKYNEQF
TRBV20-1	TRBJ2-7	many	SAHAGTSGSYEQY
TRBV29-1	TRBJ2-7	few	SVVEGNYEQY
TRBV4-1	TRBJ2-1	.	ASSQPDLLYNEQF
TRBV12-3/TRBV12-4	TRBJ2-2	many	ASRYNTGELF
TRBV6-2/TRBV6-3	TRBJ2-5	.	ASSYHSGGGQETQY
TRBV5-5	TRBJ1-5	once	ASSVRGERNQPQH
TRBV12-3/TRBV12-4	TRBJ2-2	.	ASSSQGTTGELF
TRBV4-3	TRBJ2-1	.	ASSQVATSENNEQF
TRBV12-3/TRBV12-4	TRBJ1-5	many	ASSRGENQPQH
TRBV6-1	TRBJ2-2	few	ASRRTVNTGELF
TRBV5-6	TRBJ2-1	few	ASSLAGGLVYNEQF
TRBV6-5	TRBJ1-2	.	ASSSPKREVIYGYT
TRBV28	TRBJ1-5	.	ASRRGGGGQPQH
TRBV12-3/TRBV12-4	TRBJ2-6	.	ASSSFRLQTGANVLT
TRBV12-3/TRBV12-4	TRBJ1-2	few	ASSPDSFYGYT
TRBV28	TRBJ2-3	few	ASSTHTGTDTQY
TRBV4-3	TRBJ2-5	few	ASSPQLQGQETQY
TRBV28	TRBJ2-1	.	ASSGGGVGKNEQF
TRBV28	TRBJ2-1	few	ASTQGGHQDFNEQF
TRBV5-1	TRBJ2-7	few	ASSSLQGPYEQY
TRBV27	TRBJ2-2	few	ASRKIAGGPDGELF
TRBV20-1	TRBJ2-5	.	SARVMKEGLQETQY
TRBV7-6	TRBJ2-5	few	ASSPAWDIRQETQY